One and the same sample provided the 24 T cell receptor beta chains below, sequenced in a study of graft-versus-host responses after intestinal transplantation. These receptors' antigens are unknown. Here immunoSEQ multiplex PCR was the method, and the copy in TCRdb shows in-frame clones only, minus some. The data contain 100,000 to 120,000 clones, over 85% of them singletons. The sequencing here drew on unstimulated CD8+ T cells sorted from spleen or lymph node cells, taken before intestinal transplant. These receptors were obtained from a human donor who received an intestinal transplant.

The rearrangement links TRBV19 to TRBJ2-1; D is uncertain. V was pared by 3 bases and J by 9 bases, with 9 bases between. This CDR3 is 12 amino acids long. Germline V gene lookup returns CDR1 LNHDA and CDR2 SQIVND (reference sequence). CDR3 sequence: CASSILMSEQFF. As DNA, the CDR3 is TGTGCCAGTAGTATTCTTATGAGTGAGCAGTTCTTC.

The CDR3 spells CASSGKYRGSYEQYF. The CDR3 nucleotides are TGTGCCAGCAGTGGAAAATACAGGGGGTCCTACGAGCAGTACTTC. V usage is TRBV28 and J usage is TRBJ2-7; 8 nucleotides agree with TRBD1. The CDR3 has 15 residues. V shed 5 bases, J shed 1 base, and the junction held 7 bases outside the gene matches. CDR1 MDHEN and CDR2 SYDVKM come from the germline V gene.

This chain uses TRBV7-8 with TRBJ2-1, with D possibly matching TRBD2 (6 bases). The V end was cut by 6 bases, the J end by 7 bases, with 19 bases between. The CDR3 has 15 residues. The germline gives CDR1 SGHVS, CDR2 FQNEAQ. In DNA form, the CDR3 reads TGTGCCAGCAGTTGGGACGGGACTCAGGGAAATGAGCAGTTCTTC. Its translation: CASSWDGTQGNEQFF. The entire variable domain, with the rest obtained from reference TRBV7-8 and TRBJ2-1, is as follows: GAGVSQSPRYKVAKRGQDVALRCDPISGHVSLFWYQQALGQGPEFLTYFQNEAQLDKSGLPSDRFFAERPEGSVSTLKIQRTQQEDSAVYLCASSWDGTQGNEQFFGPGTRLTVL.

CDR3 in amino acids: CASSFPSTSSNTGELFF. The CDR3 nucleotides read TGTGCCAGCAGCTTCCCCTCGACTAGTTCGAACACCGGGGAGCTGTTTTTT. The chain combines TRBV7-3 with TRBJ2-2; TRBD2 is a possible D gene (6 bases). Germline V gene sequence: CDR1 SGHTA, CDR2 FQGTGA. Trimming left V 3 bases short and J 0 bases short, with 14 bases between. This CDR3 comprises 17 residues.

The V call is TRBV13, the J call TRBJ2-7; 8 positions match TRBD1. Unmatched junction bases numbered 2, after V lost 4 bases and J lost 3 bases. The CDR3 is made up of 13 amino acids. Germline assignment: CDR1 PRHDT and CDR2 FYEKMQ (reference sequence). This CDR3 is CASSSGTGYEQYF. The CDR3 DNA follows: TGTGCCAGCAGCTCCGGGACAGGCTACGAGCAGTACTTC.

In the case of this clone: The junction differs from germline at one of its ends, possibly a read error. The identical CDR3 is also encoded by other nucleotide sequences in the sample. This chain uses TRBV9 with TRBJ2-2; D possibly corresponds to TRBD2 (5 bases). The length of the CDR3 is 12 residues. From germline, CDR1 is SGDLS and CDR2 YYNGEE. The CDR3 loop reads CASSDYTGELFF. DNA for the CDR3: TGTGCCAGCAGTGACTACACCGGGGAGTTGTTTTTT.

This rearrangement joins TRBV7-6 to TRBJ1-1; no firm D call. Germline CDR1 reads SGHVS; CDR2 reads FNYEAQ. This CDR3 is 14 amino acids long. Trimming shortened V by 2 bases and J by 2 bases, and 9 bases separated the two germline ends. The CDR3 bases are TGTGCCAGCAGCTTATCTAACAGAAACACTGAAGCTTTCTTT. Translation: CASSLSNRNTEAFF.

This clone showed up just once. The chain joins TRBV9 to TRBJ2-3; TRBD2 agrees at 8 bases. CDR1 is SGDLS and CDR2 is YYNGEE in the germline V gene. The CDR3 consists of 15 residues. With 3 bases clipped from V and 0 bases from J, the junction kept 3 bases outside the gene matches. CDR3 loop: CASSAAGGSTDTQYF. The CDR3 DNA is TGTGCCAGCAGCGCCGCGGGAGGCAGCACAGATACGCAGTATTTT.

This rearrangement joins TRBV7-3 to TRBJ2-7; 7 positions match TRBD1. Germline loops: CDR1 SGHTA, CDR2 FQGTGA. The V and J ends lost 0 bases and 3 bases, in that order; junction bases with no gene match: 5. This CDR3 has 15 amino acids. The CDR3 reads CASSLTSGTDYEQYF. The DNA of the CDR3 is TGTGCCAGCAGCTTAACCTCCGGGACAGACTACGAGCAGTACTTC.

The chain uses TRBV6-5 and TRBJ1-1; tentative D call: TRBD1 (5 bases). V was trimmed by 0 bases and J by 4 bases, leaving 15 bases between them. This CDR3 comprises 16 residues. Germline V gene sequence: CDR1 MNHEY, CDR2 SVGAGI. CDR3 DNA sequence: TGTGCCAGCAGTTACTCCGGCGGGGCCCGGGTCACTGAAGCTTTCTTT. This translates into CASSYSGGARVTEAFF.

The chain has TRBV5-6 and TRBJ2-7; 8 bases line up with TRBD1. The V segment lost 0 bases and the J segment 1 base; nucleotides outside the gene matches: 3. This CDR3 spans 15 amino acids. CDR1 and CDR2 (germline): SGHDT, YYEEEE. CDR3 DNA: TGTGCCAGCAGCTTGGGTACAGGGGGTTCCTACGAGCAGTACTTC. Amino acids: CASSLGTGGSYEQYF.

A note on this clone: The same CDR3 arises from other DNA sequences in this sample as well. The gene calls are TRBV4-1 and TRBJ2-7; a weak D match, TRBD2 (5 bases). The CDR3 has 14 residues. Germline loops: CDR1 MGHRA, CDR2 YSYEKL. The V and J ends lost 1 base and 4 bases respectively, with 11 bases between them. The CDR3 DNA reads TGCGCCAGCAGCCAAGGAGCCCCGGGATACGAGCAGTACTTC. This gives the protein CASSQGAPGYEQYF.

This clone was detected a few times. The chain has TRBV7-9 and TRBJ1-4, with unresolved D. This CDR3 comprises 10 residues. With 5 bases removed from V and 8 bases from J, the gap between germline ends came to 3 bases. CDR1 and CDR2 from the germline V gene are SEHNR and FQNEAQ (reference sequence). The CDR3 spells CASSPEKLFF. For the CDR3, the DNA is TGTGCCAGCAGCCCCGAAAAACTGTTTTTT.

This chain links TRBV4-1 with TRBJ1-2; possible D gene TRBD1, 5 bases. The CDR3 totals 16 residues. V gave up 2 bases and J gave up 3 bases, with 16 bases separating them. CDR1 MGHRA and CDR2 YSYEKL come from the germline V gene. The CDR3 reads CASSQTGSEAYYGYTF. CDR3 in DNA: TGCGCCAGCAGCCAAACAGGCTCGGAGGCGTACTATGGCTACACCTTC.

The CDR3 DNA reads as TGTGCCAGCAGTTACCAGGGAAGGAACGAGCAGTACTTC. Its translation: CASSYQGRNEQYF. This chain connects TRBV27 to TRBJ2-7, with D possibly matching TRBD1 (5 bases). The germline gives CDR1 MNHEY, CDR2 SMNVEV (reference sequence). CDR3 size: 13 residues. Between the trimmed V and J ends, which lost 4 bases and 5 bases, there was a span of 12 bases.

V and J are TRBV2 and TRBJ2-2; 10 bases are a match to TRBD1. The CDR3 is made up of 18 amino acids. Germline assignment: CDR1 SNHLY and CDR2 FYNNEI. V was clipped by 0 bases and J by 6 bases; unmatched bases: 10. The CDR3 here is CASSEALRVTGGSGELFF. The CDR3 DNA follows: TGTGCCAGCAGTGAAGCGCTTCGTGTGACAGGGGGCTCCGGGGAGCTGTTTTTT.

CDR3 bases: TGTGCCAGCAGGGACGTCTACAATGAGCAGTTCTTC. Protein product: CASRDVYNEQFF. The J gene is TRBJ2-1, the V gene TRBV2; D is uncertain. This CDR3 spans 12 amino acids. V was cut by 6 bases and J by 3 bases, with 6 bases left in between. CDR1 SNHLY and CDR2 FYNNEI come from the germline V gene. The full variable domain, its missing parts supplied by reference TRBV2 and TRBJ2-1, is EPEVTQTPSHQVTQMGQEVILRCVPISNHLYFYWYRQILGQKVEFLVSFYNNEISEKSEIFDDQFSVERPDGSNFTLKIRSTKLEDSAMYFCASRDVYNEQFFGPGTRLTVL.

CDR3 in amino acids: CASSAGTGPTGELFF. The CDR3, as DNA: TGTGCCAGCAGCGCCGGGACAGGGCCGACCGGGGAGCTGTTTTTT. The chain couples TRBV9 to TRBJ2-2; TRBD1 agrees at 9 bases. The V gene's germline CDR1 is SGDLS and CDR2 YYNGEE. This CDR3 spans 15 amino acids. V trimming: 3 bases; J trimming: 5 bases; junction bases outside the gene matches: 5.

The J gene is TRBJ2-2, the V gene TRBV27, with D hard to call. V dropped 1 base and J dropped 1 base, with 4 bases sitting between them. The CDR3 is 14 amino acids. Germline V gives CDR1 MNHEY, CDR2 SMNVEV (reference sequence). This chain's CDR3 is CASSLYLNTGELFF. The DNA of the CDR3 is TGTGCCAGCAGTTTATATCTGAACACCGGGGAGCTGTTTTTT.

The rearrangement uses TRBV29-1 and TRBJ2-1, with D unresolved. This CDR3 is 12 amino acids long. Germline CDR1 reads SQVTM; CDR2 reads ANQGSEA. V lost 5 bases to trimming and J lost 10 bases, with 15 bases between them. The CDR3 nucleotides read TGCAGCGTTTCCGAAGAGAAGAGGGAGCAGTTCTTC. Amino acids: CSVSEEKREQFF.

This clone was picked up one time. CDR3 DNA sequence: TGTGCCAGCTCACCAGGAACTAGCGTTAGCACAGATACGCAGTATTTT. Its protein is CASSPGTSVSTDTQYF. The chain is built from TRBV18 and TRBJ2-3; 7 positions agree with TRBD2. Germline-derived CDR1 and CDR2 are KGHSH and LQKENI. The V and J ends lost 2 bases and 0 bases, in that order; junction bases with no gene match: 5. This CDR3 is 16 amino acids long. The full variable domain, completed using reference TRBV18 and TRBJ2-3, is NAGVMQNPRHLVRRRGQEARLRCSPMKGHSHVYWYRQLPEEGLKFMVYLQKENIIDESGMPKERFSAEFPKEGPSILRIQQVVRGDSAAYFCASSPGTSVSTDTQYFGPGTRLTVL.

V gene TRBV7-3 combines with J gene TRBJ2-1; 9 positions agree with TRBD2. The germline gives CDR1 SGHTA, CDR2 FQGTGA. The CDR3 sequence is 18 residues long. V lost 1 base, J lost 6 bases, and 13 bases stayed unmatched. CDR3 loop: CASSLKSPYSGSLNEQFF. Written as DNA, the CDR3 is TGTGCCAGCAGCTTAAAGAGCCCCTATAGCGGGAGTCTCAATGAGCAGTTCTTC. Based on the CDR3 plus reference TRBV7-3 and TRBJ2-1, the full variable domain is GAGVSQTPSNKVTEKGKYVELRCDPISGHTALYWYRQSLGQGPEFLIYFQGTGAADDSGLPNDRFFAVRPEGSVSTLKIQRTERGDSAVYLCASSLKSPYSGSLNEQFFGPGTRLTVL.

The V gene is TRBV7-8, the J gene TRBJ2-1, with TRBD1 identical over 11 bases. Germline CDR1 SGHVS, CDR2 FQNEAQ. V lost 5 bases, J lost 8 bases, and 14 bases stayed unmatched. There are 17 residues in the CDR3. The DNA of the CDR3 is TGTGCCAGCAGCCTTATTGGAGGACAGGGGGCTTATGATGAGCAGTTCTTC. Translating gives CASSLIGGQGAYDEQFF.

There are a few counts of this clone. Other DNA sequences in the same sample also yield this CDR3. V gene TRBV27 combines with J gene TRBJ2-7; D unresolved. V was trimmed by 4 bases and J by 0 bases, leaving 1 base between them. The CDR3 totals 11 residues. The germline V gene has CDR1 MNHEY and CDR2 SMNVEV (reference sequence). CDR3 region: CASSSSYEQYF. The CDR3 region has the DNA TGTGCCAGCAGTTCCTCCTACGAGCAGTACTTC.